Listed here are 24 T cell receptor beta chains from one sample, sequenced in a study of T cell responses to AZD1222 COVID-19 vaccine. Profiled with immunoSEQ multiplex PCR; TCRdb holds only in-frame clones, not every one. The table includes some 190,000 clones, approximately 86% detected once. The specimen comprised peripheral blood, sampled on day 0 of AZD1222 vaccination. These receptors all come from an adult in good health.

This sequence joins TRBV5-5 and TRBJ2-7; 10 bases align to TRBD2. The CDR3 loop spans 16 amino acids. Germline CDR1 is SGHKS and CDR2 is YYEKEE (reference sequence). V lost 4 bases and J lost 0; bases outside the gene matches: 7. The CDR3 sequence is CASSPRSGGLSYEQYF. In nucleotides, the CDR3 is TGTGCCAGCAGCCCTCGTAGCGGGGGGCTCTCCTACGAGCAGTACTTC.

This clone was seen just once. The CDR3 region has the DNA TGTGCCAGTAGGGATTGGACAGACCACAATCAGCCCCAGCATTTT. Translation gives CASRDWTDHNQPQHF. The chain has TRBV19 and TRBJ1-5; weak D call: TRBD1 (6 bases). The germline V and J ends were trimmed by 6 bases and 3 bases, with 15 bases remaining between them. CDR3 length: 15 amino acids. CDR1 and CDR2 from the germline V gene are LNHDA and SQIVND (reference sequence). Filled out from reference TRBV19 and TRBJ1-5, the complete variable domain reads DGGITQSPKYLFRKEGQNVTLSCEQNLNHDAMYWYRQDPGQGLRLIYYSQIVNDFQKGDIAEGYSVSREKKESFPLTVTSAQKNPTAFYLCASRDWTDHNQPQHFGDGTRLSIL.

This clone was picked up a small number of times. This sequence joins TRBV11-1 and TRBJ2-1, with TRBD1 matching over 7 bases. The CDR3 spans 15 residues. CDR1 is SGHAT, CDR2 FQDESV, per germline (reference sequence). The V segment lost 5 bases and the J segment 4 bases; nucleotides outside the gene matches: 8. The CDR3 spells CASSPQRTGYNEQFF. Written as DNA, the CDR3 is TGTGCCAGCAGCCCCCAGAGGACAGGATACAATGAGCAGTTCTTC.

The chain uses TRBV9 and TRBJ1-1; TRBD1 is a possible D gene (6 bases). From germline, CDR1 is SGDLS and CDR2 YYNGEE. V lost 0 bases and J lost 5, with 17 bases in between. This CDR3 is built from 16 residues. The CDR3 sequence: CASSVVKGGRGTEAFF. The DNA of the CDR3 is TGTGCCAGCAGCGTAGTAAAAGGGGGAAGGGGGACTGAAGCTTTCTTT.

DNA for the CDR3: TGTGCCAGCAGGGGGGGGACGAACTATGGCTACACCTTC. The encoded protein is CASRGGTNYGYTF. The chain carries TRBV28 and TRBJ1-2, with a tentative D call TRBD1 (5 bases). CDR3 size: 13 residues. Germline CDR1 reads MDHEN; CDR2 reads SYDVKM. Between the trimmed V and J ends, which lost 6 bases and 2 bases, there was a span of 10 bases.

This chain uses TRBV14 with TRBJ2-2; D gene uncertain. The CDR3 extends over 15 amino acids. Trimming stripped 1 base from V and 7 bases from J, with 13 bases between. In germline, CDR1 is SGHDN, CDR2 FVKESK. This CDR3 is CASSQVVRGIGELFF. The CDR3 DNA follows: TGTGCCAGCAGCCAAGTAGTACGCGGAATCGGGGAGCTGTTTTTT.

The CDR3 DNA sequence: TGTGCCAGTAGTACCCTAGCGGGGGGTCCCTACGAGCAGTACTTC. Its protein is CASSTLAGGPYEQYF. The chain uses TRBV19 and TRBJ2-7; 11 bases align to TRBD2. V dropped 4 bases and J dropped 2; count of bases not matched to a gene: 4. Germline lookup yields CDR1 LNHDA and CDR2 SQIVND (reference sequence). This CDR3 comprises 15 residues.

The V call is TRBV9, the J call TRBJ1-4; tentative D call: TRBD1 (5 bases). Looked up from germline, CDR1 is SGDLS and CDR2 is YYNGEE. Trimming took 4 bases from V and 0 from J, leaving 16 bases between them. The CDR3 covers 17 residues. In DNA form, the CDR3 reads TGTGCCAGCAGCACCGGAGGGGCCATTGCAACTAATGAAAAACTGTTTTTT. Translating it yields CASSTGGAIATNEKLFF.

This chain links TRBV3-1 (or the pseudogene TRBV3-2) with TRBJ2-5; 7 bases are shared with TRBD2. The V segment lost 7 bases and the J segment 6 bases; nucleotides outside the gene matches: 8. CDR1 and CDR2 (germline): LGHDT, YNNKEL (reference sequence). The CDR3 covers 13 residues. The CDR3 loop reads CASIGGSGKTQYF. CDR3 bases: TGTGCCAGCATCGGGGGGAGCGGGAAGACCCAGTACTTC.

The chain combines TRBV6-5 with TRBJ2-3, with D unresolved. Trimming cost V 8 bases and J 2 bases, with 17 bases left between them. In germline, CDR1 is MNHEY, CDR2 SVGAGI. The CDR3 is 15 residues long. In DNA form, the CDR3 reads TGTGCCAGCGATGAGTTGGATGGGAACACAGATACGCAGTATTTT. Protein sequence: CASDELDGNTDTQYF.

The chain recombines TRBV10-1 with TRBJ1-6, with D possibly being TRBD1 (5 bases). With 0 bases removed from V and 11 bases from J, the gap between germline ends came to 11 bases. The CDR3 has 14 residues. The germline V gene encodes CDR1 WNHNN and CDR2 SYGVQD (reference sequence). The CDR3 spells CASSESGGITPLHF. As DNA, the CDR3 is TGCGCCAGCAGTGAGTCGGGGGGGATAACACCCCTCCACTTT.

The chain combines TRBV19 with TRBJ2-1; 7 positions match TRBD1. CDR1 is LNHDA and CDR2 is SQIVND in the germline V gene (reference sequence). This CDR3 region has 13 residues. Trimming at V came to 5 bases and at J to 4 bases, leaving 2 bases not matched to a gene. CDR3 nucleotide sequence: TGTGCCAGTAGTGGGGGACAGTACAATGAGCAGTTCTTC. Its translation: CASSGGQYNEQFF.

This clone was counted once. The CDR3 reads CASSLGQGGHYGYTF. DNA for the CDR3: TGTGCCAGCAGCTTGGGACAGGGGGGACACTATGGCTACACCTTC. The gene calls are TRBV5-6 and TRBJ1-2; the match to TRBD1 covers 9 bases. Per the germline V gene, CDR1 is SGHDT and CDR2 is YYEEEE. The CDR3 length is 15 residues. V lost 0 bases and J lost 3; bases outside the gene matches: 3.

V gene TRBV25-1 combines with J gene TRBJ1-4; D remains ambiguous. The germline V and J ends were trimmed by 4 bases and 8 bases, with 5 bases remaining between them. Germline CDR1 is MGHDK and CDR2 is SYGVNS. This CDR3 region has 11 residues. The CDR3 DNA reads as TGTGCCAGCAGTGCCTTGGAAAAACTGTTTTTT. Translating gives CASSALEKLFF.

The chain employs TRBV18 and TRBJ1-2; no reliable D call. The CDR3 is 14 amino acids. With 0 bases removed from V and 8 bases from J, the gap between germline ends came to 13 bases. The germline CDR1 and CDR2 sequences are KGHSH and LQKENI. CDR3: CASSPPEERRGYTF. In DNA, the CDR3 is TGTGCCAGCTCACCACCGGAGGAGAGACGGGGCTACACCTTC.

This clone was seen only once. The V gene is TRBV7-8, the J gene TRBJ2-1; 8 positions agree with TRBD1. Germline trimming cut 1 base from V and 1 base from J; bases unmatched to any gene: 9. CDR3 length: 18 amino acids. Germline CDR1 and CDR2: SGHVS and FQNEAQ. The CDR3 bases are TGTGCCAGCAGCTTAGTGGGGACAGGATTGAGTTCCTACAATGAGCAGTTCTTC. Translated: CASSLVGTGLSSYNEQFF.

The J gene is TRBJ1-2, the V gene TRBV30, with D maybe TRBD1 (5 bases). Germline V gene data show CDR1 as GTSNPN and CDR2 as SVGIG (reference sequence). The CDR3 totals 12 residues. The germline V and J ends were trimmed by 6 bases and 4 bases, with 12 bases remaining between them. In nucleotides, the CDR3 is TGTGCCTGTAACCAGGGACTCTATGGCTACACCTTC. Translated, it gives CACNQGLYGYTF. Supplemented by reference TRBV30 and TRBJ1-2, the full variable domain reads SQTIHQWPATLVQPVGSPLSLECTVEGTSNPNLYWYRQAAGRGLQLLFYSVGIGQISSEVPQNLSASRPQDRQFILSSKKLLLSDSGFYLCACNQGLYGYTFGSGTRLTVV.

The chain recombines TRBV27 with TRBJ1-6; no definite D call. The length of the CDR3 is 12 residues. Germline lookup yields CDR1 MNHEY and CDR2 SMNVEV (reference sequence). V was trimmed by 7 bases and J by 7 bases, leaving 8 bases between them. The CDR3: CASTRSNSPLHF. The CDR3 nucleotides read TGTGCCAGCACCAGAAGCAATTCACCCCTCCACTTT.

J is TRBJ1-3 and V is TRBV30, with D maybe TRBD1 (5 bases). Germline CDR1 is GTSNPN and CDR2 is SVGIG (reference sequence). V lost 3 bases, J lost 2 bases, and 8 bases lay in between. This CDR3 has 13 residues. This CDR3 reads CAWRQGPGNTIYF. CDR3 nucleotide sequence: TGTGCCTGGAGGCAGGGCCCTGGAAACACCATATATTTT.

The CDR3 DNA sequence: TGCGCCAGCAGTGAATTGAGCACAGATACGCAGTATTTT. The encoded protein is CASSELSTDTQYF. The rearrangement joins TRBV5-1 to TRBJ2-3, with unresolved D. The CDR3 totals 13 residues. With 5 bases removed from V and 0 bases from J, the gap between germline ends came to 7 bases. The V gene's germline CDR1 is SGHRS and CDR2 YFSETQ.

J is TRBJ2-1 and V is TRBV11-2; the D is unclear. CDR3 length: 13 residues. Per the germline V gene, CDR1 is SGHAT and CDR2 is FQNNGV. The V and J ends lost 0 bases and 6 bases respectively, with 6 bases between them. The CDR3 sequence is CASSLDHVNEQFF. The DNA of the CDR3 is TGTGCCAGCAGCTTAGATCACGTCAATGAGCAGTTCTTC.

This CDR3 reads CASSPFRGYEQYF. CDR3 bases: TGTGCCAGCAGCCCCTTCAGAGGATACGAGCAGTACTTC. The chain links TRBV3-1 (or the pseudogene TRBV3-2) to TRBJ2-7, with D unresolved. Germline V gene sequence: CDR1 LGHDT, CDR2 YNNKEL (reference sequence). The CDR3 runs 13 residues. V lost 4 bases and J lost 4, with 11 bases in between.

The chain couples TRBV24-1 to TRBJ2-1, with a weak D call TRBD2 (6 bases). There are 14 residues in the CDR3. Germline assignment: CDR1 KGHDR and CDR2 SFDVKD. V gave up 4 bases and J gave up 8 bases, with 14 bases separating them. The CDR3 nucleotides are TGTGCCACCAGTGAGGCTAGCGAGTGGGATGAGCAGTTCTTC. Residues: CATSEASEWDEQFF.

The chain joins TRBV5-5 to TRBJ2-7; D perhaps matches TRBD2 (7 bases). CDR1 is SGHKS, CDR2 YYEKEE, per germline (reference sequence). This CDR3 is built from 15 residues. V was shortened by 4 bases and J by 2 bases, with 16 bases between the two germline ends. CDR3 sequence: CASSAPRGATYEQYF. CDR3 DNA sequence: TGTGCCAGCAGCGCCCCTCGGGGGGCTACCTACGAGCAGTACTTC.